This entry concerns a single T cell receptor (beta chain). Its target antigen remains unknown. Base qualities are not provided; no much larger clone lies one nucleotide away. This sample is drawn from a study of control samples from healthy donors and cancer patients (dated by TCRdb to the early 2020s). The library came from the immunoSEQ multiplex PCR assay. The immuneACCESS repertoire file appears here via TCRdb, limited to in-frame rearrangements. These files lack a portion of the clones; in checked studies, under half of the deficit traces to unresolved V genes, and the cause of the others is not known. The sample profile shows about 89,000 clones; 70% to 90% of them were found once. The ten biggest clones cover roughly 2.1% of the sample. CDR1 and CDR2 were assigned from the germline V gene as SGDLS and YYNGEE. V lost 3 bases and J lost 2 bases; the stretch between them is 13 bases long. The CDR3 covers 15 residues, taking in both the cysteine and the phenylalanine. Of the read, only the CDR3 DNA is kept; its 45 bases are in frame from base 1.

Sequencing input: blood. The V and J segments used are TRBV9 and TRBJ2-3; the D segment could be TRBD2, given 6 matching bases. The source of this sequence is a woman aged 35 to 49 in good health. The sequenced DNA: TGTGCCAGCAGCGCGGGACTGACGAACACAGATACGCAGTATTTT. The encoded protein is CASSAGLTNTDTQYF.